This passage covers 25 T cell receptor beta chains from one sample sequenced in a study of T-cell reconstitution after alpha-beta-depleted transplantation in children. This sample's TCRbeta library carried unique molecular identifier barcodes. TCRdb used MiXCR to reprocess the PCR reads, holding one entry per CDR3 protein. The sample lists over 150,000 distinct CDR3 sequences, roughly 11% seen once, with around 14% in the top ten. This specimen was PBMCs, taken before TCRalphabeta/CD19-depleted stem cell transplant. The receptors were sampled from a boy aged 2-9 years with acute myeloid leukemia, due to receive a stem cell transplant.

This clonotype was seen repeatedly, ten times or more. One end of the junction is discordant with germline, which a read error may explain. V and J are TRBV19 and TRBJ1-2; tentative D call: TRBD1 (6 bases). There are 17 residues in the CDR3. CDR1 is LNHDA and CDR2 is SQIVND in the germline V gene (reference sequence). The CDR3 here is CASSPRRPGTPNFGYTF. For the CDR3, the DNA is TGTGCCAGTAGTCCCAGGAGGCCCGGGACACCCAACTTTGGCTACACCTTC.

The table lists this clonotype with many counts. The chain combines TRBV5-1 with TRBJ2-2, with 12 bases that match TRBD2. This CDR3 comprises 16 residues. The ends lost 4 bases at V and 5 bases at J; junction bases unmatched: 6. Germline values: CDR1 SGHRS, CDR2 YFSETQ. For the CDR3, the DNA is TGCGCCAGCAGCCGTCCTAGCGGGAGGGGAACCGGGGAGCTGTTTTTT. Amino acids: CASSRPSGRGTGELFF.

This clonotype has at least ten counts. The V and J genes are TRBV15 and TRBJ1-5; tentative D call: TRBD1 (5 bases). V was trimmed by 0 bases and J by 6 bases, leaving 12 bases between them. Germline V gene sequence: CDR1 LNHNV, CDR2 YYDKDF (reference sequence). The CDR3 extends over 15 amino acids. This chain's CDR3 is CATSREGELGQPQHF. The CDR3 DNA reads TGTGCCACCAGCAGAGAAGGGGAGTTAGGTCAGCCCCAGCATTTT.

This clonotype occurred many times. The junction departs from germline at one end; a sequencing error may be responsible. CDR3 protein: CASREARTLSYNEQFF. In DNA, the CDR3 is TGTGCCAGCAGGGAAGCCAGGACCCTTTCCTACAATGAGCAGTTCTTC. This chain connects TRBV6-1 to TRBJ2-1; D is ambiguous. The germline CDR1 and CDR2 sequences are MNHNS and SASEGT. The CDR3 covers 16 residues.

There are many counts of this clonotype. The CDR3 loop reads CASKYSFGRAFF. CDR3 bases: TGTGCCAGCAAGTACTCTTTCGGGCGAGCTTTCTTT. V is TRBV12-3 or TRBV12-4 and J is TRBJ1-1, with D unresolved. The length of the CDR3 is 12 residues. Deletions cut 7 bases from V and 10 bases from J, with 16 bases between.

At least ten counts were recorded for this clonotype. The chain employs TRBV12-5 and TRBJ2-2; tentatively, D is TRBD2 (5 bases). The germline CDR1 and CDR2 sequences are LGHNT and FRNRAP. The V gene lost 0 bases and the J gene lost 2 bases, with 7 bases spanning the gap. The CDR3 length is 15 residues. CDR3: CASGLVLGNTGELFF. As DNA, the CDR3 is TGTGCTAGTGGTTTGGTACTAGGAAACACCGGGGAGCTGTTTTTT. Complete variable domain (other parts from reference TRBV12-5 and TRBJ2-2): DARVTQTPRHKVTEMGQEVTMRCQPILGHNTVFWYRQTMMQGLELLAYFRNRAPLDDSGMPKDRFSAEMPDATLATLKIQPSEPRDSAVYFCASGLVLGNTGELFFGEGSRLTVL.

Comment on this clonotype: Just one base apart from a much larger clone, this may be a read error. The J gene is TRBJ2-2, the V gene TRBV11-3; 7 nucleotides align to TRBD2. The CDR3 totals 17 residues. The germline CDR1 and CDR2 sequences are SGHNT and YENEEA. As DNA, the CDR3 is TGTGCCAGCAGCTTAGACCGGGCGTCCGGCTGGAGCGGGGAGCGGTTTTTT. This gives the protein CASSLDRASGWSGERFF.

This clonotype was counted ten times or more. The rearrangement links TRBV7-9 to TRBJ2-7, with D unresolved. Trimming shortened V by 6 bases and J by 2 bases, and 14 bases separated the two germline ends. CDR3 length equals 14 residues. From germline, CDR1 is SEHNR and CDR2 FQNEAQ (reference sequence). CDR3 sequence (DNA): TGTGCCAGCAGAAGGGATGGGAAAACCTACGAGCAGTACTTC. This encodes CASRRDGKTYEQYF.

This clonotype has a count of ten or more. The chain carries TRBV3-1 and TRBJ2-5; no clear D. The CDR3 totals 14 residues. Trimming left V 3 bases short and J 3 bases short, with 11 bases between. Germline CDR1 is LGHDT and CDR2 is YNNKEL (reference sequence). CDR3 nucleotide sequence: TGTGCCAGCAGCCATTTTGTTCAGAAAGAGACCCAGTACTTC. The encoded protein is CASSHFVQKETQYF.

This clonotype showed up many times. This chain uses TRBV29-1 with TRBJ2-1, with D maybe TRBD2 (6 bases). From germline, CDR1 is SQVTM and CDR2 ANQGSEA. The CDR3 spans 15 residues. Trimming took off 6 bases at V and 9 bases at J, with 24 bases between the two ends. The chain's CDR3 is CSVRGFLAVSVEQFF. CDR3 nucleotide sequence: TGCAGCGTCCGGGGGTTTTTAGCGGTTTCGGTTGAGCAGTTCTTC.

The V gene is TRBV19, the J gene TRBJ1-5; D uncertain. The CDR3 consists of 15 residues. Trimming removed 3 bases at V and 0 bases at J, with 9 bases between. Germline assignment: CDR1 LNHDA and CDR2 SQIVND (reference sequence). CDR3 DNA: TGTGCCAGTAGTATTCGCCCAGCTAGCAATCAGCCCCAGCATTTT. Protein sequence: CASSIRPASNQPQHF.

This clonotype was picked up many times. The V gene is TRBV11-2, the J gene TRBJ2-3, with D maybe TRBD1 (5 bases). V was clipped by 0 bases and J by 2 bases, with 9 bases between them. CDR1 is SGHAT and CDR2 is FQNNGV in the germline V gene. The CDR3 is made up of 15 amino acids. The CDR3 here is CASSLDPTATDTQYF. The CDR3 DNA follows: TGTGCCAGCAGCTTAGACCCGACAGCCACAGATACGCAGTATTTT.

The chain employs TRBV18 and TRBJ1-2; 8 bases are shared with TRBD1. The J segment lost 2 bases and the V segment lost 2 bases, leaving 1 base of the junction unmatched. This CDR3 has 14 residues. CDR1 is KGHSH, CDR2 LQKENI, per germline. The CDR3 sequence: CASSPTGGNYGYTF. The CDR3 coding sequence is TGTGCCAGCTCACCAACAGGGGGGAACTATGGCTACACCTTC.

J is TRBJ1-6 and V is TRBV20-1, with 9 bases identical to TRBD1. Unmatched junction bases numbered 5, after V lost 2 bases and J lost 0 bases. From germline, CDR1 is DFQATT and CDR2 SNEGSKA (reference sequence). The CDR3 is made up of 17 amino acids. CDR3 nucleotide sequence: TGCAGTGCTAGATCGACAGGGGGTAGCTCCTATAATTCACCCCTCCACTTT. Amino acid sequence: CSARSTGGSSYNSPLHF.

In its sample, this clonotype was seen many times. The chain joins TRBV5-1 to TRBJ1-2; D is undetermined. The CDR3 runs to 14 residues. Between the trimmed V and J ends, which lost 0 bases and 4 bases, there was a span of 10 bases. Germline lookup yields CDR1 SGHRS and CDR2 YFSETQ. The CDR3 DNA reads TGCGCCAGCAGCTTGGGTGGTGGAAGCTATGGCTACACCTTC. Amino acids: CASSLGGGSYGYTF.

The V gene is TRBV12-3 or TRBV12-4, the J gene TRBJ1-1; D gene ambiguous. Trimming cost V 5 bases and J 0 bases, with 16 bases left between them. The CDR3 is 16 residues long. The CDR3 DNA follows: TGTGCCAGCAGTCAACTATGGACGGGCTTGAACACTGAAGCTTTCTTT. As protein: CASSQLWTGLNTEAFF.

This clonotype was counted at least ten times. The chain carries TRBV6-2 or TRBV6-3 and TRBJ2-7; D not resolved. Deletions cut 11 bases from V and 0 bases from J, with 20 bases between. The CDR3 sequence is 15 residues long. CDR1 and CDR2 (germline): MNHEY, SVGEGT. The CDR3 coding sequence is TGTGCCCCAGCAGGCCCGGGCGGTAGCTCCTACGAGCAGTACGTC. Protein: CAPAGPGGSSYEQYV.

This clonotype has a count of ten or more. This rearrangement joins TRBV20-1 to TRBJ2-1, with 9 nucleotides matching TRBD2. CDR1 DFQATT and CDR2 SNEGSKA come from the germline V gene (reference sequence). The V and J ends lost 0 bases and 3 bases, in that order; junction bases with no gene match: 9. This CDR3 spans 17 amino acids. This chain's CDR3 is CSARELAGTSSYNEQFF. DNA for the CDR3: TGCAGTGCTAGAGAGCTAGCGGGGACCTCAAGCTACAATGAGCAGTTCTTC.

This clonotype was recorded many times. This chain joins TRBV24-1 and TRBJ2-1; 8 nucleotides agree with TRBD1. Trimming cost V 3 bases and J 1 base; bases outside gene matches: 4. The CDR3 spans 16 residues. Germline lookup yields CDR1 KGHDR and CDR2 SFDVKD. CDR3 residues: CATSDRWTGSYNEQFF. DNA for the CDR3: TGTGCCACCAGTGATCGATGGACAGGGTCCTACAATGAGCAGTTCTTC.

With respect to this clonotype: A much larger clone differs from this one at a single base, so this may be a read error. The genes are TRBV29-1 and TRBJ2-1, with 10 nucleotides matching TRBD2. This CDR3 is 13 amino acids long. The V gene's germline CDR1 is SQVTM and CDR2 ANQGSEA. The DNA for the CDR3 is TGCAGCGCCCTTAGCGGGGGGATGGATGAGCATTTCTTC. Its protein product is CSALSGGMDEHFF.

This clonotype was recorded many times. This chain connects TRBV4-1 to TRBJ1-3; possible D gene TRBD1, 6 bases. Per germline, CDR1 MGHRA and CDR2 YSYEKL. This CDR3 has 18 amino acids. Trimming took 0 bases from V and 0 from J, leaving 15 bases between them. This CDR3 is CASSQDTSGAFSGNTIYF. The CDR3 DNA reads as TGCGCCAGCAGCCAAGATACGTCAGGGGCGTTCTCTGGAAACACCATATATTTT.

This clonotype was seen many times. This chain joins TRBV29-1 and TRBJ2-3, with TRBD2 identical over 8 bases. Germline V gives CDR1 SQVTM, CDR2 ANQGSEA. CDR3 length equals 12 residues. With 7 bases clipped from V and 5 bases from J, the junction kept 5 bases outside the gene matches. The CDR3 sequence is CSAGLAVDTQYF. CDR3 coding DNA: TGCAGCGCCGGACTAGCAGTAGATACGCAGTATTTT.

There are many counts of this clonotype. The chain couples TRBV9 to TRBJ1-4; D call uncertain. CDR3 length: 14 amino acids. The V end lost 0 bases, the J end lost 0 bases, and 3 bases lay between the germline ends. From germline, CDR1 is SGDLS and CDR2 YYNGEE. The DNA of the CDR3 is TGTGCCAGCAGCGTAGCAGCAACTAATGAAAAACTGTTTTTT. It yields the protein CASSVAATNEKLFF.

The CDR3 DNA reads as TGCCAAAGCAGCCCCGTCCCGAGCACAGATACGCAGTATTTT. Translation: CQSSPVPSTDTQYF. The V call is TRBV4-1, the J call TRBJ2-3; no clear D gene. Germline values: CDR1 MGHRA, CDR2 YSYEKL. CDR3 length: 14 amino acids.

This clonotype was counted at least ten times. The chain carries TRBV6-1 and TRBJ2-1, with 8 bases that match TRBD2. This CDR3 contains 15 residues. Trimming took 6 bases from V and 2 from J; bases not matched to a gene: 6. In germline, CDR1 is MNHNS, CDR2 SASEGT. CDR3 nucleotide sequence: TGTGCCAGCAGGGGAACTAGCGGACCCTACAATGAGCAGTTCTTC. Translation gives CASRGTSGPYNEQFF.